Presented here are 19 T cell receptor beta chains from one specimen sequenced in a study of blood T cell repertoires in COVID-19. This table comes from immunoSEQ multiplex PCR, and its TCRdb copy is limited to in-frame clones, with some not included. The sample comprises 110,000 to 150,000 clones, 81% of which are singletons, and around 8.2% rests with the top ten. The specimen sequenced was peripheral blood. The receptors here all came from a human donor in a cohort sampled during active COVID-19.

This clone has a single count. This rearrangement joins TRBV27 to TRBJ1-1, with 7 bases lining up with TRBD1. The CDR3 is 13 residues long. In germline, CDR1 is MNHEY, CDR2 SMNVEV (reference sequence). Losses at the gene ends were 1 base for V and 5 bases for J; bases not matched to a gene: 1. CDR3 sequence reads: CASSLFRGTEAFF. CDR3 DNA sequence: TGTGCCAGCAGTTTATTCAGGGGGACTGAAGCTTTCTTT.

This clone has just one count. The V and J genes are TRBV5-1 and TRBJ1-5; no firm D call. The CDR3 is made up of 15 amino acids. The germline V gene has CDR1 SGHRS and CDR2 YFSETQ. The V end was cut by 0 bases, the J end by 3 bases, with 10 bases between. Written as DNA, the CDR3 is TGCGCCAGCAGCTTGGAGCCAGGCCTCAATCAGCCCCAGCATTTT. Protein: CASSLEPGLNQPQHF.

This clone is a singleton in its sample. The gene calls are TRBV11-3 and TRBJ2-5; perhaps TRBD1 as D (6 bases). The V end was cut by 5 bases, the J end by 5 bases, with 15 bases between. This CDR3 region has 14 residues. Germline V gives CDR1 SGHNT, CDR2 YENEEA. For the CDR3, the DNA is TGTGCCAGCAGCCACTCTGGGGGCGGTGAGACCCAGTACTTC. Amino acid sequence: CASSHSGGGETQYF.

This chain connects TRBV7-9 to TRBJ2-6; TRBD1 might be the D (5 bases). Trimming removed 5 bases at V and 0 bases at J, with 11 bases between. Germline loops: CDR1 SEHNR, CDR2 FQNEAQ (reference sequence). CDR3 length: 16 amino acids. CDR3 in amino acids: CASSPDSRSGANVLTF. DNA of the CDR3: TGTGCCAGCAGCCCTGACAGCCGCTCTGGGGCCAACGTCCTGACTTTC. Full variable domain (remainder filled in from reference TRBV7-9 and TRBJ2-6): DTGVSQNPRHKITKRGQNVTFRCDPISEHNRLYWYRQTLGQGPEFLTYFQNEAQLEKSRLLSDRFSAERPKGSFSTLEIQRTEQGDSAMYLCASSPDSRSGANVLTFGAGSRLTVL.

This chain links TRBV19 with TRBJ2-1; 11 bases map to TRBD2. The V gene's germline CDR1 is LNHDA and CDR2 SQIVND (reference sequence). Trimming took 1 base from V and 2 from J; bases not matched to a gene: 7. The CDR3 has 18 amino acids. The CDR3 nucleotides are TGTGCCAGTAGTATAGGAAATAGCGGGAGGGCGGCCTACAATGAGCAGTTCTTC. Residues: CASSIGNSGRAAYNEQFF.

The chain couples TRBV19 to TRBJ1-5; D gene unclear. The CDR3 sequence is 14 residues long. Germline V lookup: CDR1 LNHDA, CDR2 SQIVND (reference sequence). V was trimmed by 5 bases and J by 9 bases, leaving 17 bases between them. This CDR3 reads CASSHPGLGRPQHF. The CDR3 bases are TGTGCCAGTAGTCATCCAGGTCTCGGGAGGCCCCAGCATTTT.

Remarks on this clone: A read error may account for a junction end that differs from germline. V usage is TRBV10-3 and J usage is TRBJ2-3; 8 bases line up with TRBD2. CDR1 and CDR2 from the germline V gene are ENHRY and SYGVKD. The CDR3 contains 14 residues. In DNA form, the CDR3 reads TGTGCCATCAATGAGCGGGGGAACACAGATACGCAGTATTTT. Translation: CAINERGNTDTQYF.

The V and J genes are TRBV7-3 and TRBJ2-5, with D perhaps matching TRBD2 (5 bases). The germline V gene has CDR1 SGHTA and CDR2 FQGTGA. This CDR3 is 13 amino acids long. Trimming pared 9 bases from V and 1 base from J, leaving 12 bases between. The CDR3 nucleotides read TGTGCCAGTAGCAGCGGATTCCAAGAGACCCAGTACTTC. This translates into CASSSGFQETQYF.

The chain has TRBV18 and TRBJ2-3; D is perhaps TRBD1 (5 bases). CDR1 is KGHSH and CDR2 is LQKENI in the germline V gene. This CDR3 has 14 residues. V lost 3 bases and J lost 4, with 11 bases in between. The CDR3 region is CASSPSTGPDTQYF. The DNA of the CDR3 is TGTGCCAGCTCACCTAGCACAGGACCAGATACGCAGTATTTT.

The chain employs TRBV13 and TRBJ1-2, with TRBD1 identical over 9 bases. CDR1 PRHDT and CDR2 FYEKMQ come from the germline V gene (reference sequence). There are 17 residues in the CDR3. Germline trimming cut 3 bases from V and 0 bases from J; bases unmatched to any gene: 8. The CDR3 DNA reads as TGTGCCAGCAGCTTTTTAGGTGGGACAGGGACTAACTATGGCTACACCTTC. The encoded protein is CASSFLGGTGTNYGYTF.

The chain combines TRBV27 with TRBJ1-2, with D unclear. The CDR3 sequence is 16 residues long. CDR1 MNHEY and CDR2 SMNVEV come from the germline V gene (reference sequence). Trimming removed 0 bases at V and 4 bases at J, with 15 bases between. The DNA for the CDR3 is TGTGCCAGCAGTTTATCGGCGGGGTCCACTTTCTATGGCTACACCTTC. This gives the protein CASSLSAGSTFYGYTF.

The table lists this clone with a few counts. The genes are TRBV4-1 and TRBJ1-5, with 7 nucleotides matching TRBD1. This CDR3 has 15 amino acids. Trimming at V came to 1 base and at J to 4 bases, leaving 4 bases not matched to a gene. Per the germline V gene, CDR1 is MGHRA and CDR2 is YSYEKL. CDR3 sequence reads: CASSQGGTENQPQHF. Here the CDR3 DNA reads TGCGCCAGCAGCCAAGGCGGGACAGAGAATCAGCCCCAGCATTTT.

This clone was observed once. This sequence joins TRBV7-2 and TRBJ1-2; TRBD1 matches 9 bases. Germline CDR1 and CDR2: SGHTA and FQGNSA. The CDR3 is made up of 14 amino acids. J was trimmed by 4 bases and V by 5 bases; bases with no gene match: 5. The CDR3 nucleotides are TGTGCCAGCAGCACCGACAGGGGGAGCTATGGCTACACCTTC. Translating it yields CASSTDRGSYGYTF.

This clone has only a few counts. The chain has TRBV15 and TRBJ1-4, with D tentatively TRBD1 (6 bases). The V gene's germline CDR1 is LNHNV and CDR2 YYDKDF (reference sequence). Trimming pared 3 bases from V and 8 bases from J, leaving 16 bases between. This CDR3 spans 15 amino acids. CDR3 coding DNA: TGTGCCACCAGCAGTGGTAACAGGGAGGGAGAAAAACTGTTTTTT. Its translation: CATSSGNREGEKLFF.

The chain uses TRBV5-1 and TRBJ2-5; 12 nucleotides line up with TRBD2. In germline, CDR1 is SGHRS, CDR2 YFSETQ. V trimming: 1 base; J trimming: 4 bases; junction bases outside the gene matches: 5. There are 16 residues in the CDR3. For the CDR3, the DNA is TGCGCCAGCAGCTTGAGAGCTAGCGGGGGGGGAGAGACCCAGTACTTC. Translation gives CASSLRASGGGETQYF.

The V and J genes are TRBV5-4 and TRBJ2-7, with TRBD2 matching over 8 bases. Per the germline V gene, CDR1 is SGHNT and CDR2 is YYREEE (reference sequence). The CDR3 covers 13 residues. V shed 6 bases, J shed 6 bases, and the junction held 8 bases outside the gene matches. The CDR3 sequence: CASTHGGGFEQYF. As DNA, the CDR3 is TGTGCCAGCACCCATGGCGGGGGGTTCGAGCAGTACTTC.

The V gene is TRBV7-2, the J gene TRBJ1-6; TRBD1 is a possible D gene (5 bases). Germline CDR1 is SGHTA and CDR2 is FQGNSA. This CDR3 is 13 amino acids long. CDR3 protein: CAGGVEYNSPLHF. In nucleotides, the CDR3 is TGTGCTGGGGGGGTGGAGTATAATTCACCCCTCCACTTT.

CDR3 amino acids: CASGYRQGFNEQYF. In DNA, the CDR3 is TGTGCCAGCGGATACCGACAGGGGTTCAACGAGCAGTACTTC. This chain links TRBV7-9 with TRBJ2-7; 8 bases are shared with TRBD1. J was trimmed by 5 bases and V by 8 bases; bases with no gene match: 11. The germline V gene has CDR1 SEHNR and CDR2 FQNEAQ (reference sequence). The CDR3 has 14 amino acids. Filled out from reference TRBV7-9 and TRBJ2-7, the complete variable domain reads DTGVSQNPRHKITKRGQNVTFRCDPISEHNRLYWYRQTLGQGPEFLTYFQNEAQLEKSRLLSDRFSAERPKGSFSTLEIQRTEQGDSAMYLCASGYRQGFNEQYFGPGTRLTVT.

This chain links TRBV5-1 with TRBJ2-5; 16 positions agree with TRBD2. CDR3 size: 17 residues. Germline V lookup: CDR1 SGHRS, CDR2 YFSETQ. Trimming at V came to 5 bases and at J to 5 bases, leaving 9 bases not matched to a gene. The CDR3 protein is CASSSGLAGGREETQYF. The CDR3 bases are TGCGCCAGCAGTTCGGGACTAGCGGGGGGGCGTGAGGAGACCCAGTACTTC. The full variable domain, with the rest looked up from reference TRBV5-1 and TRBJ2-5, is KAGVTQTPRYLIKTRGQQVTLSCSPISGHRSVSWYQQTPGQGLQFLFEYFSETQRNKGNFPGRFSGRQFSNSRSEMNVSTLELGDSALYLCASSSGLAGGREETQYFGPGTRLLVL.